The 4 T cell receptor beta chains reported below all come from one sample, sequenced in a study of T-cell reconstitution after alpha-beta-depleted transplantation in children. Unique molecular identifiers tagged the TCRbeta library. One entry per CDR3 protein results from TCRdb running MiXCR on the PCR reads. This sample has about 460,000 distinct CDR3 sequences, with approximately 10% found just once. Specimen: PBMCs, collected before TCRalphabeta/CD19-depleted stem cell transplant. The source of these receptors is a child aged 2-15 years with inherited bone marrow failure, due to receive a stem cell transplant.

On this clonotype itself: A much bigger clone sits one base away, suggesting this may be a read error. The conserved phenylalanine or tryptophan normally closing the CDR3 is absent here, so this likely arose from a read error. V usage is TRBV2 and J usage is TRBJ2-7; a weak D match, TRBD2 (6 bases). With 8 bases removed from V and 4 bases from J, the gap between germline ends came to 18 bases. CDR1 is SNHLY, CDR2 FYNNEI, per germline. CDR3 size: 14 residues. The CDR3 DNA sequence: TGTGCCAGCGCCGTGGTGGCGGGATTTTACGAGCAGTACCTC. It is translated as CASAVVAGFYEQYL.

This clonotype appeared a few times. This rearrangement joins TRBV27 to TRBJ2-7, with D perhaps TRBD2 (7 bases). Germline CDR1 and CDR2: MNHEY and SMNVEV (reference sequence). Trimming stripped 5 bases from V and 0 bases from J, with 20 bases between. The CDR3 runs to 17 residues. This CDR3 reads CASSPLLARGGSYEQYF. The CDR3 DNA reads as TGTGCCAGCAGTCCTCTCCTAGCGAGGGGGGGCTCCTACGAGCAGTACTTC.

This clonotype was counted ten times or more. The chain couples TRBV7-8 to TRBJ2-5; 11 nucleotides match TRBD2. The CDR3 has 14 residues. Per the germline V gene, CDR1 is SGHVS and CDR2 is FQNEAQ. In nucleotides, the CDR3 is TGTGCTCTCGGGGGGCTAGCGGGAGGAGAGACCCAGTACTTC. Its protein product is CALGGLAGGETQYF.

This clonotype has at least ten counts. This chain joins TRBV12-3 or TRBV12-4 and TRBJ2-7; no clear D gene. This CDR3 region has 13 residues. V lost 6 bases and J 4 bases, leaving 13 bases between the germline ends. The CDR3 here is CASSSGRPYEQYF. As DNA, the CDR3 is TGTGCCAGCAGCTCCGGTAGGCCGTACGAGCAGTACTTC.